The T cell receptor (beta chain) under discussion was sequenced for a study of T cell responses to AZD1222 COVID-19 vaccine. The method was immunoSEQ multiplex PCR; TCRdb's version includes in-frame clones alone and lacks a portion of them. The sample comprises 150,000 to 200,000 clones, about nine tenths of which are singletons, and around 1.2% rests with the top ten. Germline V gives CDR1 PRHDT, CDR2 FYEKMQ (reference sequence). CDR3 size: 16 residues. With 5 bases removed from V and 7 bases from J, the gap between germline ends came to 23 bases. General study findings and limits: Elevations in Spike-specific TCR breadth and depth followed administration of two AZD1222 doses. White British people made up most donors, females outnumbered males, and clonal diversity was possibly underestimated.

The sample holds one count of this clone. Its cognate antigen is unknown. The origin of this receptor is an adult who received the AZD1222 COVID-19 vaccine. Source: peripheral blood, taken 28 days after the second AZD1222 dose. The chain employs TRBV13 and TRBJ1-2; D remains ambiguous. CDR3 sequence: CASSETGSRETGGYTF. CDR3 coding DNA: TGTGCCAGCAGCGAAACTGGGTCTAGGGAAACTGGTGGCTACACCTTC.